This T cell receptor (beta chain) was found in a study of beta chain features in type 1 diabetes. Study in general: All samples together contributed some 100,000,000 sorted cells for examination.

The isolated RNA, all of it, was reverse transcribed, so expressed TCRB transcripts were what got sequenced. Sequencing used immunoSEQ multiplex PCR; TCRdb keeps in-frame clones, though not all of them. The sample lists hundreds of thousands of clones; about an eighth were seen once. CDR1 is SEHNR and CDR2 is FQNEAQ in the germline V gene (reference sequence). With 3 bases clipped from V and 2 bases from J, the junction kept 2 bases outside the gene matches. This CDR3 contains 14 residues. Turning to this clone: Its target is unknown. This sample also contains other DNA sequences that code for the same CDR3.

Study-level findings and limits: It was possible that PCR favored shorter templates, equally so in patients and controls. Patients with Type 1 diabetes showed moderately but significantly shorter TCRB CDR3s in all four CD4+ subsets.

The rearrangement links TRBV7-9 to TRBJ1-1, with 8 bases aligning to TRBD1. This sequence originates from a man in his late teens or twenties with type 1 diabetes. The sample taken for sequencing was naive CD4+ T cells from blood. CDR3 coding DNA: TGTGCCAGCAGCTTCGGACAGGGTAACACTGAAGCTTTCTTT. This sequence encodes CASSFGQGNTEAFF. The whole variable domain, filled in from reference TRBV7-9 and TRBJ1-1, reads DTGVSQNPRHKITKRGQNVTFRCDPISEHNRLYWYRQTLGQGPEFLTYFQNEAQLEKSRLLSDRFSAERPKGSFSTLEIQRTEQGDSAMYLCASSFGQGNTEAFFGQGTRLTVV.